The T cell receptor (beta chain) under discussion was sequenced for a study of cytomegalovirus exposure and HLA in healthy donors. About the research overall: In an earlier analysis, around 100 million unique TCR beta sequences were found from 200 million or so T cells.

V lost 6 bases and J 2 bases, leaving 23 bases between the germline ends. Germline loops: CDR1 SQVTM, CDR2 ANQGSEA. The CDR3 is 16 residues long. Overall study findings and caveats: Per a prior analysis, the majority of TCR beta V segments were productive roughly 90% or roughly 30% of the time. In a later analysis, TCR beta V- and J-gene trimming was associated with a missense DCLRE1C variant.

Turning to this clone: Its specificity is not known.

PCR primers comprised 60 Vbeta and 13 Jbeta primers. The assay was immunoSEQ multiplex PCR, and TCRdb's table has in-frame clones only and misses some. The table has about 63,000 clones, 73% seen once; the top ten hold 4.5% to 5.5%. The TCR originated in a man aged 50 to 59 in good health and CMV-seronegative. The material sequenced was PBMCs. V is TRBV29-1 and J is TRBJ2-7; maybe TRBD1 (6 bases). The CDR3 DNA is TGCAGCGTCCTTAAACCGGGACAAATGGGAACCTACGAGCAGTACTTC. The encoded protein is CSVLKPGQMGTYEQYF.